The next 9 T cell receptor beta chains were all read from a single sample in a study of regulatory T cells in long-lasting Graves disease. Through Arm-PCR of CDR3 regions and iRepertoire HTBI primers, TCR beta libraries were built. TCRdb re-called the multiplex PCR reads with MiXCR, one entry per CDR3 protein. The sample has more than 300,000 distinct CDR3 sequences; 15% to 20% are singletons. Stated time point: newly diagnosed GD, antithyroid drugs for less than 3 months. PBMC-extracted RNA yielded the TCR library. These same data were also listed under a study on T cells in Graves' hyperthyroidism and ophthalmopathy.

This specimen was peripheral blood mononuclear cells (PBMCs), taken at new diagnosis, from a patient treated with antithyroid drugs. The receptors come from a young woman with Graves disease.

This clonotype was counted ten times or more. V and J are TRBV30 and TRBJ1-4; 9 bases are a match to TRBD1. Germline V gives CDR1 GTSNPN, CDR2 SVGIG (reference sequence). The V gene end was trimmed by 3 bases and the J gene end by 8 bases; junction bases not matched to a gene: 10. The CDR3 has 15 amino acids. Here the CDR3 reads CAWSAGQGLWEKLFF. As DNA, the CDR3 is TGTGCCTGGAGCGCTGGACAGGGGCTATGGGAAAAACTGTTTTTT.

The chain joins TRBV7-6 to TRBJ1-5, with D hard to call. V lost 3 bases and J 0 bases, leaving 9 bases between the germline ends. From germline, CDR1 is SGHVS and CDR2 FNYEAQ. This CDR3 contains 15 residues. As DNA, the CDR3 is TGTGCCAGCAGCTTGGGTTCCTATAGCAATCAGCCCCAGCATTTT. Translating gives CASSLGSYSNQPQHF.

This clonotype was seen at least ten times. The rearrangement uses TRBV7-9 and TRBJ2-4; D call uncertain. The CDR3 runs to 14 residues. Trimming pared 1 base from V and 3 bases from J, leaving 7 bases between. Looked up from germline, CDR1 is SEHNR and CDR2 is FQNEAQ (reference sequence). In DNA form, the CDR3 reads TGTGCCAGCAGCTTAGACAGAGGCAAAAACATTCAGTACTTC. It translates to CASSLDRGKNIQYF.

This clonotype has ten or more counts. The rearrangement links TRBV12-3 or TRBV12-4 to TRBJ2-5; 10 nucleotides align to TRBD1. J lost 6 bases, V lost 7 bases, and 5 bases had no gene match. This CDR3 contains 13 residues. The CDR3 sequence: CASNRQGAKTQYF. CDR3 bases: TGTGCCAGCAACCGACAGGGGGCCAAGACCCAGTACTTC.

As concerns this clonotype: This may come from a read error, since a much larger clone is one base off. The chain recombines TRBV20-1 with TRBJ2-1; D not resolved. This CDR3 is 18 amino acids long. The germline V gene encodes CDR1 DFQATT and CDR2 SNEGSKA (reference sequence). The CDR3 spells CSARRRPEKDFSYNDQFF. CDR3 DNA: TGCAGTGCTAGGAGGCGGCCAGAAAAAGACTTCTCCTACAATGATCAGTTCTTC.

This clonotype came up many times. The J gene is TRBJ2-7, the V gene TRBV11-2; no reliable D call. Germline V gene lookup returns CDR1 SGHAT and CDR2 FQNNGV. The ends were cut back, 5 bases at V and 2 bases at J, with 10 bases in the middle. There are 13 residues in the CDR3. The CDR3 DNA reads as TGTGCCAGCAGCCCGACCAAGACCTACGAGCAGTACTTC. Its translation: CASSPTKTYEQYF.

The rearrangement links TRBV18 to TRBJ1-1; D is undetermined. The germline CDR1 and CDR2 sequences are KGHSH and LQKENI. The CDR3 is made up of 14 amino acids. V shed 3 bases and J shed 0 bases, with 8 bases lying between them. The CDR3 sequence: CASSPWTVNTEAFF. CDR3 DNA: TGTGCCAGCTCACCCTGGACGGTGAACACTGAAGCTTTCTTT.

The sample holds many counts of this clonotype. This chain joins TRBV10-3 and TRBJ2-7; TRBD1 matches at 9 bases. CDR3 size: 14 residues. After removal of 5 bases from V and 2 bases from J, the junction contained 4 bases not matched to a gene. The V gene's germline CDR1 is ENHRY and CDR2 SYGVKD. The CDR3 sequence is CAISTGTGPYEQYF. CDR3 in DNA: TGTGCCATCAGTACTGGGACAGGGCCCTACGAGCAGTACTTC.

This clonotype was recorded at least ten times. The chain uses TRBV2 and TRBJ2-1; tentative D call: TRBD1 (6 bases). Trimming cost V 7 bases and J 7 bases, with 14 bases left between them. The germline V gene encodes CDR1 SNHLY and CDR2 FYNNEI. The length of the CDR3 is 13 residues. CDR3 residues: CASKYRDGNEQFF. The CDR3 coding sequence is TGTGCCAGCAAGTACAGGGACGGAAATGAGCAGTTCTTC.